This TCR beta chain was found in a study of blood T cell repertoires in COVID-19. This CDR3 is built from 15 residues. V was pared by 6 bases and J by 5 bases, with 16 bases between. Germline CDR1 MNHEY, CDR2 SVGAGI. In the authors' workflow: Nucleated cell number was recorded as an estimate derived from reference gene primer amplification. TCRdb's copy holds only in-frame clones and misses some; the assay was immunoSEQ multiplex PCR. The V and J calls and clone size come from that table; D and trimming were worked out from the DNA. Altogether about 29,000 clones are present, about 88% being singletons, with the ten largest covering around a tenth.

The rearrangement uses TRBV6-5 and TRBJ1-4; possible D gene TRBD1, 6 bases. The sequenced material came from peripheral blood. The receptor was derived from a human donor in a cohort sampled during active COVID-19. The CDR3 loop reads CASSRTTGLNEKLFF. CDR3 nucleotide sequence: TGTGCCAGCAGCCGAACGACAGGATTGAATGAAAAACTGTTTTTT.